Listed below are T cell receptor beta chains from one sample, sequenced in a study of shared clonotypes between healthy human individuals. Generated by immunoSEQ multiplex PCR, the TCRdb table keeps only in-frame clones and is missing some. Of about 2.1 million clones listed, 85% to 95% are singletons. Input material: naive CD8+ T cells from PBMCs. These receptors originate from a man aged 18 to 35 in good health. Some clones in this sample may be carry-over from other donors' samples. Each CDR3 is given with its conserved first and last residue. D genes are given only for firm matches. Not every row has a clone size; where given, it reads once, few, many or a size class.

size	J	V	D	CDR3	DNA
NA	TRBJ1-3	TRBV9	TRBD1	CASSADRGRNTIYF	TGTGCCAGCAGCGCGGACAGGGGTAGAAACACCATATATTTT
NA	TRBJ1-1	TRBV27	TRBD1	CASSIGQVPNTEAFF	TGTGCCAGCAGTATCGGACAGGTTCCGAACACTGAAGCTTTCTTT
NA	TRBJ2-3	TRBV2	TRBD1	CASSVTAGTGSTDTQYF	TGTGCCAGCAGTGTGACGGCGGGGACAGGAAGCACAGATACGCAGTATTTT
NA	TRBJ2-6	TRBV28	NA	CASSLATGANVLTF	TGTGCCAGCAGTTTAGCAACTGGGGCCAACGTCCTGACTTTC
NA	TRBJ1-6	TRBV27	NA	CASSLSGNSALHF	TGTGCCAGCAGTTTATCTGGGAATTCGGCCCTCCACTTT
once	TRBJ2-5	TRBV19	TRBD1	CASSERDSRQETQYF	TGTGCCAGTAGTGAACGGGACAGCCGCCAAGAGACCCAGTACTTC
NA	TRBJ2-5	TRBV28	TRBD2	CASSFLGGQETQYF	TGTGCCAGCAGTTTTTTGGGGGGGCAAGAGACCCAGTACTTC
NA	TRBJ2-7	TRBV2	TRBD1	CASISTGGAYEQYF	TGTGCCAGCATCTCGACAGGGGGAGCCTACGAGCAGTACTTC
NA	TRBJ2-7	TRBV27	TRBD2	CASSLGGGTSGYEQYF	TGTGCCAGCAGTTTAGGTGGTGGGACTAGCGGGTACGAGCAGTACTTC
NA	TRBJ2-2	TRBV28	TRBD2	CASSSLREGGGGELFF	TGTGCCAGCAGTTCCTTGCGGGAGGGCGGAGGTGGGGAGCTGTTTTTT
NA	TRBJ1-2	TRBV6-1	NA	CASVWVVGYGYTF	TGTGCCAGCGTTTGGGTAGTCGGCTATGGCTACACCTTC
NA	TRBJ2-7	TRBV7-8	TRBD1	CASSYSGTGTYEQYF	TGTGCCAGCAGCTACTCCGGGACAGGGACCTACGAGCAGTACTTC
once	TRBJ1-4	TRBV7-2	TRBD1	CASSPTGGTNEKLFF	TGTGCCAGCAGCCCGACAGGGGGCACTAATGAAAAACTGTTTTTT
NA	TRBJ2-1	TRBV29-1	NA	CSAEGSGVRYNEQFF	TGCAGCGCGGAAGGATCGGGAGTGCGCTACAATGAGCAGTTCTTC
NA	TRBJ2-7	TRBV7-9	NA	CASSPRSGSSYEQYF	TGTGCCAGCAGCCCCCGATCAGGGAGCTCCTACGAGCAGTACTTC
NA	TRBJ2-1	TRBV11-1	TRBD2	CASMDGTSYNEQFF	TGTGCCAGCATGGACGGGACTAGCTACAATGAGCAGTTCTTC
NA	TRBJ2-1	TRBV19	TRBD2	CASSITSGSAVDEQFF	TGTGCCAGTAGTATCACTAGCGGTTCCGCCGTCGATGAGCAGTTCTTC
NA	TRBJ1-5	TRBV27	NA	CASSIRQGNQPQHF	TGTGCCAGCAGTATAAGACAGGGCAATCAGCCCCAGCATTTT
NA	TRBJ2-7	TRBV10-3	NA	CAIRQGTEQYF	TGTGCCATCAGGCAGGGAACAGAGCAGTACTTC
NA	TRBJ1-2	TRBV9	NA	CASSVSTRDPSGGYTF	TGTGCCAGCAGCGTATCTACCCGGGACCCCTCGGGAGGCTACACCTTC
NA	TRBJ2-7	TRBV27	TRBD1	CASSILQGGFYEQYF	TGTGCCAGCAGTATCCTACAGGGGGGCTTCTACGAGCAGTACTTC
NA	TRBJ1-1	TRBV7-3	NA	CASSLTITEAFF	TGTGCCAGCAGCTTAACCATCACTGAAGCTTTCTTT
NA	TRBJ2-2	TRBV7-8	NA	CASSLVPGPGELFF	TGTGCCAGCAGCTTAGTCCCGGGTCCCGGGGAGCTGTTTTTT
NA	TRBJ2-7	TRBV28	NA	CASSLSAGVLYYQQYF	TGTGCCAGCAGTTTATCGGCCGGAGTGCTCTACTATCAGCAGTACTTC
NA	TRBJ2-7	TRBV28	TRBD2	CASSFFGNVAGAYEQYF	TGTGCCAGCAGTTTTTTCGGGAACGTAGCGGGAGCTTACGAGCAGTACTTC
NA	TRBJ2-2	TRBV15	TRBD2	CATSRDETSLGAGWNTGELFF	TGTGCCACCAGCAGAGACGAGACGTCGCTAGGAGCGGGATGGAACACCGGGGAGCTGTTTTTT
NA	TRBJ2-7	TRBV6-5	NA	CASSYSPGVSEQYF	TGTGCCAGCAGTTACTCGCCAGGGGTAAGCGAGCAGTACTTC
once	TRBJ1-1	TRBV20-1	NA	CSAAARGEAFF	TGCAGTGCTGCAGCCCGGGGAGAAGCTTTCTTT
NA	TRBJ2-3	TRBV7-6	NA	CASSLGLAGDTQYF	TGTGCCAGCAGCTTAGGTTTGGCAGGAGATACGCAGTATTTT
NA	TRBJ1-3	TRBV5-8	NA	CAGPEGDGNTIYF	TGTGCCGGTCCCGAGGGGGATGGAAACACCATATATTTT
NA	TRBJ2-7	TRBV28	NA	CASTRTPLEQYF	TGTGCCAGCACCAGGACCCCCCTCGAGCAGTACTTC
NA	TRBJ2-7	TRBV19	TRBD2	CASSILAGESEQYF	TGTGCCAGTAGTATCCTAGCGGGGGAGAGCGAGCAGTACTTC
NA	TRBJ1-1	TRBV7-3	NA	CASSLAPPSEAFF	TGTGCCAGCAGCTTAGCCCCCCCCAGCGAAGCTTTCTTT
NA	TRBJ2-7	TRBV27	NA	CASSLYRGEGQYF	TGTGCCAGCAGTTTATATCGGGGTGAAGGGCAGTACTTC
NA	TRBJ1-2	TRBV15	NA	CATSRDNGEANYGYTF	TGTGCCACCAGCAGAGATAACGGGGAAGCTAACTATGGCTACACCTTC
NA	TRBJ1-4	TRBV7-7	TRBD1	CASSTRRGGVEKLFF	TGTGCCAGCAGCACACGACGAGGGGGCGTTGAAAAACTGTTTTTT
NA	TRBJ2-5	TRBV27	TRBD2	CASSWGLWETQYF	TGTGCCAGCAGTTGGGGACTATGGGAGACCCAGTACTTC
NA	TRBJ2-7	TRBV6-5	NA	CASSYGASADYEQYF	TGTGCCAGCAGTTACGGAGCTAGCGCAGACTACGAGCAGTACTTC
NA	TRBJ2-3	TRBV5-1	TRBD2	CASSPSGTVLADTQYF	TGCGCCAGCAGCCCTAGCGGGACGGTCCTGGCAGATACGCAGTATTTT
NA	TRBJ1-2	TRBV6-5	NA	CASSYSVAGWYGYTF	TGTGCCAGCAGTTACTCAGTGGCAGGGTGGTATGGCTACACCTTC
few	TRBJ2-1	TRBV14	NA	CASSQVAGFNEQFF	TGTGCCAGCAGCCAAGTCGCCGGGTTCAATGAGCAGTTCTTC
NA	TRBJ1-2	TRBV29-1	NA	CSVGEGMFASGYTF	TGCAGCGTTGGTGAGGGTATGTTCGCGTCGGGCTACACCTTC
NA	TRBJ2-1	TRBV5-4	TRBD2	CASSPRTSGDNEQFF	TGTGCCAGCAGCCCAAGGACTAGCGGGGACAATGAGCAGTTCTTC
NA	TRBJ2-5	TRBV6-5	NA	CASSYLKGSETQYF	TGTGCCAGCAGTTACCTAAAGGGTTCTGAGACCCAGTACTTC
NA	TRBJ2-7	TRBV28	TRBD2	CASSTNLLKGLAGGPYEQYF	TGTGCCAGCAGCACTAATCTTTTAAAAGGACTAGCGGGAGGGCCCTACGAGCAGTACTTC
NA	TRBJ2-3	TRBV4-1	NA	CASSQDRTAATDTQYF	TGCGCCAGCAGCCAAGATCGGACAGCCGCCACAGATACGCAGTATTTT
NA	TRBJ2-1	TRBV19	TRBD2	CASSILSGASYNEQFF	TGTGCCAGTAGTATTCTAAGCGGGGCTTCCTACAATGAGCAGTTCTTC
NA	TRBJ2-2	TRBV4-1	TRBD2	CASSPKLGLAVTGELFF	TGCGCCAGCAGCCCAAAACTGGGACTAGCGGTGACCGGGGAGCTGTTTTTT
NA	TRBJ1-1	TRBV7-6	NA	CASSLGGPDFTEAFF	TGTGCCAGCAGCTTAGGGGGGCCGGATTTTACTGAAGCTTTCTTT
NA	TRBJ1-1	TRBV6-5	NA	CASSLTRDTEAFF	TGTGCCAGCAGTTTAACTCGGGACACTGAAGCTTTCTTT